The next 23 T cell receptor beta chains were all read from a single sample in a study of T-cell reconstitution after alpha-beta-depleted transplantation in children. The TCRbeta library was prepared with unique molecular identifiers. Each CDR3 protein is one row after TCRdb ran MiXCR on the PCR reads. The sample carries approximately 500,000 distinct CDR3 sequences, 27% recorded once. The sample in question was PBMCs, obtained before TCRalphabeta/CD19-depleted stem cell transplant. The receptors come from a boy under three years old with Wiskott-Aldrich syndrome, due to receive a stem cell transplant.

The chain joins TRBV5-1 to TRBJ2-2; weak D call: TRBD2 (6 bases). The V end was cut by 5 bases, the J end by 0 bases, with 11 bases between. This CDR3 is 15 amino acids long. Germline-derived CDR1 and CDR2 are SGHRS and YFSETQ. The CDR3 here is CASRPTGANTGELFF. The CDR3, as DNA: TGCGCCAGCAGACCGACGGGGGCGAACACCGGGGAGCTGTTTTTT.

The chain combines TRBV24-1 with TRBJ2-3, with no clear D. The CDR3 covers 13 residues. Trimming left V 0 bases short and J 2 bases short, with 2 bases between. From germline, CDR1 is KGHDR and CDR2 SFDVKD. This chain's CDR3 is CATSDLDTDTQYF. The CDR3 DNA follows: TGTGCCACCAGTGATTTGGACACAGATACGCAGTATTTT.

This chain connects TRBV6-1 to TRBJ1-5, with a weak D call TRBD1 (6 bases). The CDR3 length is 14 residues. The germline V and J ends were trimmed by 7 bases and 3 bases, with 13 bases remaining between them. Germline loops: CDR1 MNHNS, CDR2 SASEGT. The CDR3 is CASTNRDYNQPQHF. The DNA of the CDR3 is TGTGCCAGCACCAACAGGGATTACAATCAGCCCCAGCATTTT.

A few counts support this clonotype. The chain employs TRBV20-1 and TRBJ2-2; 10 positions agree with TRBD2. The ends lost 3 bases at V and 4 bases at J; junction bases unmatched: 8. The germline CDR1 and CDR2 sequences are DFQATT and SNEGSKA (reference sequence). The CDR3 has 16 residues. CDR3 nucleotides: TGCAGTGCTAGTGCTAGCGGGAGTGGATCCACCGGGGAGCTGTTTTTT. Its protein is CSASASGSGSTGELFF.

The rearrangement uses TRBV6-1 and TRBJ2-1; D is perhaps TRBD2 (7 bases). V lost 7 bases to trimming and J lost 7 bases, with 20 bases between them. The germline gives CDR1 MNHNS, CDR2 SASEGT. This CDR3 region has 15 residues. In DNA form, the CDR3 reads TGTGCCAGCACGGCAGGGGCGGGAGTAAAAAATGAGCAGTTCTTC. Translating gives CASTAGAGVKNEQFF.

This chain joins TRBV7-3 and TRBJ2-1; perhaps TRBD1 as D (5 bases). The CDR3 spans 14 residues. Trimming removed 5 bases at V and 8 bases at J, with 16 bases between. Germline lookup yields CDR1 SGHTA and CDR2 FQGTGA. For the CDR3, the DNA is TGTGCCAGCAGCCTACATGGGGCTAAGGATGAGCAGTTCTTC. The encoded protein is CASSLHGAKDEQFF.

This clonotype was counted a few times. CDR3 DNA: TGCGCCAGCAGCTTTACGCAGGGGGCCTACAATGAGCAGTTCTTC. Translated: CASSFTQGAYNEQFF. The rearrangement joins TRBV5-1 to TRBJ2-1, with TRBD1 matching 7 bases. The CDR3 runs 15 residues. The V gene end was trimmed by 2 bases and the J gene end by 2 bases; junction bases not matched to a gene: 4. The germline V gene has CDR1 SGHRS and CDR2 YFSETQ.

By frequency in the sample, this clonotype is medium-sized (0.01 to 0.1%). With a much larger clone just one base away, this may be a read error. The chain uses TRBV28 and TRBJ2-6; D may match TRBD1 or TRBD2 (6 bases each). The CDR3 totals 13 residues. Per the germline V gene, CDR1 is MDHEN and CDR2 is SYDVKM. The CDR3 nucleotides are TGTGCCAGCAGTTTAAGGGGGGCCAACGGCCTGACTTTC. Translating it yields CASSLRGANGLTF.

The chain carries TRBV6-2 or TRBV6-3 and TRBJ1-1; D ambiguous. Germline CDR1 MNHEY, CDR2 SVGEGT. This CDR3 region has 16 residues. Trimming pared 5 bases from V and 4 bases from J, leaving 20 bases between. In DNA form, the CDR3 reads TGTGCCAGCAGTCCGTTGTATGGACCGTTAACCACTGAAGCTTTCTTT. Amino acid sequence: CASSPLYGPLTTEAFF.

This clonotype has only a few counts. The chain couples TRBV29-1 to TRBJ2-1; tentative D call: TRBD2 (5 bases). V lost 3 bases and J 5 bases, leaving 5 bases between the germline ends. The germline gives CDR1 SQVTM, CDR2 ANQGSEA. The CDR3 extends over 11 amino acids. CDR3 DNA: TGCAGCGTTGAGCGGGACAATGAGCAGTTCTTC. Amino acids: CSVERDNEQFF.

The gene calls are TRBV10-3 and TRBJ2-7; D not resolved. V lost 2 bases and J 2 bases, leaving 7 bases between the germline ends. Germline V gene sequence: CDR1 ENHRY, CDR2 SYGVKD. The CDR3 has 13 amino acids. The CDR3 reads CAISEEPAYEQYF. The CDR3 DNA follows: TGTGCCATCAGTGAGGAGCCGGCCTACGAGCAGTACTTC.

The J gene is TRBJ2-1, the V gene TRBV7-2; possible D gene TRBD1, 5 bases. The CDR3 is 17 amino acids. The V end lost 6 bases, the J end lost 1 base, and 19 bases lay between the germline ends. Germline V gene lookup returns CDR1 SGHTA and CDR2 FQGNSA. DNA for the CDR3: TGTGCCAGCAGTCCCTTCGGGTGGGGCGCTTCCTACAATGAGCAGTTCTTC. Protein: CASSPFGWGASYNEQFF.

J is TRBJ2-3 and V is TRBV5-1, with 11 bases matching TRBD2. The germline V gene has CDR1 SGHRS and CDR2 YFSETQ. Trimming took 5 bases from V and 6 from J; bases not matched to a gene: 5. CDR3 length equals 14 residues. For the CDR3, the DNA is TGCGCCAGCAGACTAGCGGGAGATCCCGATACGCAGTATTTT. This translates into CASRLAGDPDTQYF.

This chain connects TRBV27 to TRBJ2-5; D remains unclear. The CDR3 runs to 13 residues. V shed 5 bases and J shed 3 bases, with 10 bases lying between them. Germline CDR1 MNHEY, CDR2 SMNVEV (reference sequence). CDR3 in DNA: TGTGCCAGCAGTAGAAAGCCAGAAGAGACCCAGTACTTC. This translates into CASSRKPEETQYF.

This clonotype was counted between two and nine times. The chain links TRBV29-1 to TRBJ2-3; D unresolved. The CDR3 runs 12 residues. The V and J ends lost 4 bases and 0 bases respectively, with 5 bases between them. Looked up from germline, CDR1 is SQVTM and CDR2 is ANQGSEA. CDR3 loop: CSVAASTDTQYF. The DNA for the CDR3 is TGCAGCGTTGCTGCTAGCACAGATACGCAGTATTTT.

This clonotype was found a few times. The rearrangement links TRBV7-9 to TRBJ2-3, with 8 positions matching TRBD1. CDR1 and CDR2 (germline): SEHNR, FQNEAQ (reference sequence). The CDR3 runs 17 residues. Trimming at V came to 1 base and at J to 1 base, leaving 7 bases not matched to a gene. The CDR3 sequence is CASSLDAGGYGTDTQYF. In nucleotides, the CDR3 is TGTGCCAGCAGCTTAGATGCAGGGGGCTACGGCACAGATACGCAGTATTTT.

In its sample, this clonotype was seen a few times. The chain has TRBV10-3 and TRBJ2-1; TRBD1 matches at 8 bases. Germline CDR1 reads ENHRY; CDR2 reads SYGVKD. With V trimmed by 2 bases and J by 6 bases, 3 bases remained unmatched. The CDR3 is 14 residues long. The DNA of the CDR3 is TGTGCCATCAGTGAGCCGACAGGGGTCAATGAGCAGTTCTTC. This translates into CAISEPTGVNEQFF.

The V call is TRBV25-1, the J call TRBJ2-5, with D possibly TRBD2 on 5 matching bases. The CDR3 is 14 amino acids. In germline, CDR1 is MGHDK, CDR2 SYGVNS. The V end was cut by 1 base, the J end by 4 bases, with 10 bases between. CDR3 DNA sequence: TGTGCCAGCAGTGAATTGTTAGGGAGAGAGACCCAGTACTTC. Residues: CASSELLGRETQYF. Supplemented by reference TRBV25-1 and TRBJ2-5, the full variable domain reads EADIYQTPRYLVIGTGKKITLECSQTMGHDKMYWYQQDPGMELHLIHYSYGVNSTEKGDLSSESTVSRIRTEHFPLTLESARPSHTSQYLCASSELLGRETQYFGPGTRLLVL.

The chain links TRBV7-9 to TRBJ2-7; the match to TRBD1 covers 8 bases. Germline V gene data show CDR1 as SEHNR and CDR2 as FQNEAQ (reference sequence). This CDR3 is built from 13 residues. Germline trimming cut 5 bases from V and 4 bases from J; bases unmatched to any gene: 4. The CDR3 loop reads CASSLGQEYEQYF. Here the CDR3 DNA reads TGTGCCAGCAGCCTGGGACAGGAGTACGAGCAGTACTTC.

There are a few counts of this clonotype. V usage is TRBV5-1 and J usage is TRBJ2-7; 8 nucleotides line up with TRBD2. Unmatched junction bases numbered 3, after V lost 4 bases and J lost 3 bases. The CDR3 extends over 13 amino acids. The germline V gene encodes CDR1 SGHRS and CDR2 YFSETQ. CDR3 residues: CASSTAGVYEQYF. In DNA form, the CDR3 reads TGCGCCAGCAGCACAGCGGGAGTCTACGAGCAGTACTTC.

The rearrangement joins TRBV7-2 to TRBJ2-1, with TRBD2 matching 8 bases. V lost 6 bases and J lost 6; bases outside the gene matches: 10. This CDR3 spans 15 amino acids. The germline gives CDR1 SGHTA, CDR2 FQGNSA. Here the CDR3 reads CASSRPGLVSNEQFF. DNA for the CDR3: TGTGCCAGCAGTCGACCGGGACTAGTCAGCAATGAGCAGTTCTTC.

V usage is TRBV10-3 and J usage is TRBJ2-3; no firm D call. The ends were cut back, 11 bases at V and 3 bases at J, with 6 bases in the middle. Germline CDR1 is ENHRY and CDR2 is SYGVKD. The CDR3 sequence is 10 residues long. CDR3 DNA: TGTGCCGTAGGAACAGATACGCAGTATTTT. Its translation is CAVGTDTQYF.

This clonotype was seen a handful of times. CDR3 coding DNA: TGCGCCAGCAGCTTAGAGGTCCCCGTACACAATGAGCAGTTCTTC. It yields the protein CASSLEVPVHNEQFF. V is TRBV5-1 and J is TRBJ2-1; no clear D gene. The germline CDR1 and CDR2 sequences are SGHRS and YFSETQ. V was pared by 2 bases and J by 5 bases, with 14 bases between. This CDR3 has 15 residues.